This TCR beta chain was documented in a study of T cell changes during pregnancy in multiple sclerosis. Profiling relied on immunoSEQ multiplex PCR, and the TCRdb table lists in-frame clones only, not all of them. The sample holds about 40,000 clones, 91% seen once. The germline gives CDR1 MNHNY, CDR2 SVGAGI (reference sequence). This CDR3 is 14 amino acids long. Trimming pared 2 bases from V and 1 base from J, leaving 8 bases between. The V call is TRBV6-6, the J call TRBJ1-2; D remains unclear. Sequences were derived from CD4+ T cells from peripheral blood mononuclear cells, sampled in the third trimester of pregnancy. The TCR originated in a female donor in good health, enrolled as a control in a pregnancy study. CDR3 bases: TGTGCCAGCAGTTACGTCAGTCATAACTATGGCTACACCTTC. Amino acids: CASSYVSHNYGYTF.